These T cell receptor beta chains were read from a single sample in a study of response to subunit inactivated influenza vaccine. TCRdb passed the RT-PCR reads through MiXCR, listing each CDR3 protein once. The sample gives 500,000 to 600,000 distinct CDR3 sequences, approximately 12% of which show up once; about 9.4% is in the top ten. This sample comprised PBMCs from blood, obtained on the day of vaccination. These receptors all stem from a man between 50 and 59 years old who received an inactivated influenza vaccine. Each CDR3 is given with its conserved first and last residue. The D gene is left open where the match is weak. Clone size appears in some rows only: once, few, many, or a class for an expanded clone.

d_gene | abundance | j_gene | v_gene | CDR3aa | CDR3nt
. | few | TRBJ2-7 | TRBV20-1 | CSAREGGGQISYEQYF | TGCAGTGCTAGAGAGGGTGGTGGGCAGATTTCCTACGAGCAGTACTTC
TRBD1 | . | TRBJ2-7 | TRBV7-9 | CASSGRDRGRDYEQYF | TGTGCCAGCAGCGGCAGGGACAGGGGGCGAGACTACGAGCAGTACTTC
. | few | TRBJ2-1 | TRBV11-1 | CASSLDQTYNEQFF | TGTGCCAGCAGCTTGGACCAAACCTACAATGAGCAGTTCTTC
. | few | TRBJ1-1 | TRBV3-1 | CASSRGTSNTEAFF | TGTGCCAGCAGCCGGGGGACATCGAACACTGAAGCTTTCTTT
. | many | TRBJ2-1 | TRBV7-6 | CASSPARGSGGNEQFF | TGTGCCAGCAGCCCAGCGCGGGGCTCCGGGGGCAATGAGCAGTTCTTC
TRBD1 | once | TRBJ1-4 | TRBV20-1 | CSARDRVFEKLFF | TGCAGTGCGAGAGACAGGGTTTTTGAGAAACTGTTTTTT
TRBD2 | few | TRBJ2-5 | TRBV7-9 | CASSLALADQETQYF | TGTGCCAGCAGCTTAGCGCTAGCGGACCAAGAGACCCAGTACTTC
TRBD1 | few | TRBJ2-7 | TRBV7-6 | CASSLRTGFSYEQYF | TGTGCCAGCAGCTTAAGGACAGGCTTCTCCTACGAGCAGTACTTC
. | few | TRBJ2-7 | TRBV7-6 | CASSLAIYPVSYEQYF | TGTGCCAGCAGCTTAGCAATCTACCCCGTCTCCTACGAGCAGTACTTC
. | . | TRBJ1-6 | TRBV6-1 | CASSRSGVGDSPLHF | TGTGCCAGCAGTCGGAGCGGGGTAGGGGATTCACCCCTCCACTTT
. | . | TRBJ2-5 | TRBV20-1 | CSARESTRQETQYF | TGCAGTGCTAGAGAAAGTACTCGCCAAGAGACCCAGTACTTC
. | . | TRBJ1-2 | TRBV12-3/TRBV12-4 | CASSYHDVGRGYTF | TGTGCCAGCAGTTACCACGACGTCGGACGAGGCTACACCTTC
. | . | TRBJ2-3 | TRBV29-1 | CSVEGPGGDTQYF | TGCAGCGTTGAGGGACCCGGTGGGGATACGCAGTATTTT
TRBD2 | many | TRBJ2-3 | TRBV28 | CASSSTSASTDTQYF | TGTGCCAGCAGCTCTACTAGCGCCAGCACAGATACGCAGTATTTT
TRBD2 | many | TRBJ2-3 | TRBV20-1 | CSARELAGGSRDTQYF | TGCAGTGCCAGAGAACTAGCGGGAGGGTCCCGGGATACGCAGTATTTT
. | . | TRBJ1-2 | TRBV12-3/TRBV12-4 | CASRRGDIRTAETF | TGTGCCAGCCGTAGAGGAGACATCAGGACCGCCGAGACCTTC
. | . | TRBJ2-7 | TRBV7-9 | CASSLTDRVYEQYF | TGTGCCAGCAGCTTAACGGACCGAGTTTACGAGCAGTACTTC
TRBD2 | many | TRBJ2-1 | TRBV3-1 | CASSQGATSSFRKFF | TGTGCCAGCAGCCAAGGGGCGACTAGCAGCTTTAGAAAGTTCTTC